One and the same sample provided the 9 T cell receptor beta chains below, sequenced in a study of T cells after yellow fever vaccination. TCRdb itself ran the 5' RACE reads through MiXCR, one entry per CDR3 protein. The sample lists roughly 180,000 distinct CDR3 sequences, 5.5% to 8% occurring once. The sample here was CD4+ T cells sorted from PBMCs, taken on the day of the first yellow fever vaccination. These receptors originate from a man between 18 and 29 years old who received the YFV17D yellow fever vaccine.

V gene TRBV4-3 combines with J gene TRBJ1-2; D perhaps matches TRBD1 (6 bases). The CDR3 extends over 14 amino acids. The germline V gene encodes CDR1 LGHNA and CDR2 YSLEER. Deletions cut 4 bases from V and 7 bases from J, with 16 bases between. As DNA, the CDR3 is TGCGCCAGCAGCCCCATACAGGGTTTCACTGGCTACACCTTC. Encoded protein: CASSPIQGFTGYTF.

The chain couples TRBV7-2 to TRBJ2-5; 8 bases map to TRBD2. The length of the CDR3 is 13 residues. Losses at the gene ends were 4 bases for V and 5 bases for J; bases not matched to a gene: 3. Germline V gene sequence: CDR1 SGHTA, CDR2 FQGNSA. CDR3 region: CASSSGLGETQYF. The DNA of the CDR3 is TGTGCCAGCAGCTCGGGACTAGGGGAGACCCAGTACTTC.

There are a few counts of this clonotype. The chain is built from TRBV5-6 and TRBJ2-2, with 8 bases matching TRBD1. The CDR3 runs 17 residues. V was clipped by 3 bases and J by 1 base; unmatched bases: 8. CDR1 is SGHDT, CDR2 YYEEEE, per germline. The CDR3: CASSYPGGTRNTGELFF. CDR3 DNA sequence: TGTGCCAGCAGCTACCCAGGGGGCACACGGAACACCGGGGAGCTGTTTTTT.

This chain connects TRBV5-1 to TRBJ2-6; no clear D gene. Germline V gene data show CDR1 as SGHRS and CDR2 as YFSETQ. The CDR3 spans 16 residues. Trimming cost V 1 base and J 0 bases, with 8 bases left between them. The CDR3 sequence: CASSLTQTSGANVLTF. Here the CDR3 DNA reads TGCGCCAGCAGCTTGACACAGACCTCTGGGGCCAACGTCCTGACTTTC.

This chain links TRBV18 with TRBJ2-1; 15 bases are shared with TRBD2. V shed 0 bases and J 2 bases; nucleotides not matched to a gene: 2. The CDR3 has 18 amino acids. Germline V gene lookup returns CDR1 KGHSH and CDR2 LQKENI. The CDR3 sequence is CASSPPGLAGGPYNEQFF. As DNA, the CDR3 is TGTGCCAGCTCACCACCGGGACTAGCGGGGGGTCCCTACAATGAGCAGTTCTTC.

The sample holds one count of this clonotype. The rearrangement uses TRBV20-1 and TRBJ2-5; possibly TRBD1 or TRBD2 for D (5 bases each). Germline values: CDR1 DFQATT, CDR2 SNEGSKA (reference sequence). Between the trimmed V and J ends, which lost 7 bases and 3 bases, there was a span of 12 bases. This CDR3 comprises 12 residues. CDR3 nucleotides: TGCAGTGTGTACGGGGCCGAAGAGACCCAGTACTTC. Protein sequence: CSVYGAEETQYF.

In its sample, this clonotype was seen many times. The V call is TRBV5-1, the J call TRBJ1-2, with no clear D. The CDR3 consists of 14 residues. The V end was cut by 0 bases, the J end by 7 bases, with 13 bases between. The germline gives CDR1 SGHRS, CDR2 YFSETQ. The CDR3 region has the DNA TGCGCCAGCAGCTTGGGAGCACGAACGGGTGGCTACACCTTC. Amino acids: CASSLGARTGGYTF.

This clonotype was seen ten or more times. The J gene is TRBJ2-3, the V gene TRBV9; possibly TRBD1 or TRBD2 for D (5 bases each). In germline, CDR1 is SGDLS, CDR2 YYNGEE. This CDR3 spans 16 amino acids. V was cut by 6 bases and J by 5 bases, with 22 bases left in between. Here the CDR3 reads CASTPRGDPSGDTQYF. The CDR3 coding sequence is TGTGCCAGCACCCCTCGAGGGGATCCCAGCGGAGATACGCAGTATTTT.

The chain has TRBV24-1 and TRBJ2-1, with a possible D match to TRBD1 (6 bases). Germline lookup yields CDR1 KGHDR and CDR2 SFDVKD. V lost 12 bases, J lost 0 bases, and 23 bases lay in between. The CDR3 sequence is 17 residues long. The CDR3 nucleotides read TGTGCCGGGGCGACAGGCGACCATTTGAGCTCCTACAATGAGCAGTTCTTC. As protein: CAGATGDHLSSYNEQFF.